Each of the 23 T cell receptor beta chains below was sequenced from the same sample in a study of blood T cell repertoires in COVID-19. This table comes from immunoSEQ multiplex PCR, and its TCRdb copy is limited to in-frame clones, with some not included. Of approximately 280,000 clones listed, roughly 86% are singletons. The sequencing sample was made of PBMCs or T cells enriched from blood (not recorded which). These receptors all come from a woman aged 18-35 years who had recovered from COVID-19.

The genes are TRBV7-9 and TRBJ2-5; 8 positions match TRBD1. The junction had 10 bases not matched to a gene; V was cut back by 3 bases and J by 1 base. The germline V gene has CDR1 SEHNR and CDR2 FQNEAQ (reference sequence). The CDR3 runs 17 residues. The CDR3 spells CASSLGSRGPAQETQYF. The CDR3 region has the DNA TGTGCCAGCAGCTTGGGCTCCAGGGGGCCTGCCCAAGAGACCCAGTACTTC.

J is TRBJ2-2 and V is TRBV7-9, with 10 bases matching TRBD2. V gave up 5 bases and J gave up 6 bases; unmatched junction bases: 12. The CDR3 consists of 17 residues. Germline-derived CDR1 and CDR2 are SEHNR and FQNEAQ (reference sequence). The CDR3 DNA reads TGTGCCAGCAGCGGGCTCAAAGCGGGAGGGCGCGCCGGGGAGCTGTTTTTT. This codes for CASSGLKAGGRAGELFF.

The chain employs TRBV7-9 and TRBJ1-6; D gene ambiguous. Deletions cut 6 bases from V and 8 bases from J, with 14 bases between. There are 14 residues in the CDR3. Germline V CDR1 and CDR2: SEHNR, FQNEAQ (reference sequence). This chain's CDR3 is CASRPTNFDSPLHF. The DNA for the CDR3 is TGTGCCAGCAGACCCACTAACTTTGATTCACCCCTCCACTTT.

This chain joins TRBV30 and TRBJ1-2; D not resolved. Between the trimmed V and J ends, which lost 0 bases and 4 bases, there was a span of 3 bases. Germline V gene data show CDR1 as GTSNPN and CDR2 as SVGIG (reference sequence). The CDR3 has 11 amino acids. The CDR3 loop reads CAWSVLYGYTF. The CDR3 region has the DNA TGTGCCTGGAGTGTACTCTATGGCTACACCTTC.

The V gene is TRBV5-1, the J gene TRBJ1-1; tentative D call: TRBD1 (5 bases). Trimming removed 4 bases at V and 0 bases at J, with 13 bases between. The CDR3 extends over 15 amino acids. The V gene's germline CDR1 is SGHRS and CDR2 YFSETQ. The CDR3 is CASSRLDNLNTEAFF. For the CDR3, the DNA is TGCGCCAGCAGCCGTCTGGACAACCTGAACACTGAAGCTTTCTTT.

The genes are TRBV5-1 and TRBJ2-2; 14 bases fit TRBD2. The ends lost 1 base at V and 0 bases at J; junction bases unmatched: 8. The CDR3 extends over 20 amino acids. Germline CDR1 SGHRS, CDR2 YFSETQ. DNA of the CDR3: TGCGCCAGCAGCTTGACCTTCGGACTAGCGGGGGGCCCGAACACCGGGGAGCTGTTTTTT. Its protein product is CASSLTFGLAGGPNTGELFF.

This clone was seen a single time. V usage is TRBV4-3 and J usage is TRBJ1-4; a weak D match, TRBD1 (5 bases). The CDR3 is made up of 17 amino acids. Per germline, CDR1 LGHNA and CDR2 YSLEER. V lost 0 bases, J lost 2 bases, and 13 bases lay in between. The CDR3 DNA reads TGCGCCAGCAGCCAAGAACCCCGGGGGAGTACTAATGAAAAACTGTTTTTT. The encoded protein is CASSQEPRGSTNEKLFF.

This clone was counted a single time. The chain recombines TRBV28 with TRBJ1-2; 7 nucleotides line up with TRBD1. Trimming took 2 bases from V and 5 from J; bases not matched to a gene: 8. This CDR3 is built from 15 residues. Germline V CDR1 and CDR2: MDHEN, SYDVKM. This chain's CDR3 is CASSLLEGAGYGYTF. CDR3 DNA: TGTGCCAGCAGTTTACTTGAGGGGGCGGGGTATGGCTACACCTTC.

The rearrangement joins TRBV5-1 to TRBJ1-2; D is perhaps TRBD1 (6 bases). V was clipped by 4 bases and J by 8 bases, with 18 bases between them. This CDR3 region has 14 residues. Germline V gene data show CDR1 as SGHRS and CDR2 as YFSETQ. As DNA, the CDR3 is TGCGCCAGCAGCCCCGCTACAGGGTCGAGGGGCTACACCTTC. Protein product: CASSPATGSRGYTF.

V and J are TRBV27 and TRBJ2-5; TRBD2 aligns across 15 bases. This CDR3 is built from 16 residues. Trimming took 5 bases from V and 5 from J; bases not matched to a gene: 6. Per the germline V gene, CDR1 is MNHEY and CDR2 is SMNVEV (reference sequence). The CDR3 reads CASSMGLAGGHETQYF. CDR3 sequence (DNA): TGTGCCAGCAGTATGGGACTAGCGGGGGGCCACGAGACCCAGTACTTC.

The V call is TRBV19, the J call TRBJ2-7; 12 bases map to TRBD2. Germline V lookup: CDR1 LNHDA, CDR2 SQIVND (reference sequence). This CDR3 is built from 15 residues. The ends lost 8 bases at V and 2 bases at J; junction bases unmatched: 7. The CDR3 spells CASATGLAGTYEQYF. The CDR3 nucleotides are TGTGCCAGTGCTACAGGACTAGCGGGGACCTACGAGCAGTACTTC.

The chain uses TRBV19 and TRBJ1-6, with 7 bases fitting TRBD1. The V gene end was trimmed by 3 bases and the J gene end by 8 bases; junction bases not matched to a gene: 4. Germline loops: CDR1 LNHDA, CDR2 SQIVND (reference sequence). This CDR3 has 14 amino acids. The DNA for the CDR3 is TGTGCCAGTAGTATTAGGGGGCTTGATTCACCCCTCCACTTT. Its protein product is CASSIRGLDSPLHF.

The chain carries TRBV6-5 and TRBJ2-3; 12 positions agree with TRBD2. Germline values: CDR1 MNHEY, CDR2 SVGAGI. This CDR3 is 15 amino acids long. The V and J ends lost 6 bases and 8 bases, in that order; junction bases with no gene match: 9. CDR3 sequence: CASRSLAGGLGTQYF. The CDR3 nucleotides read TGTGCCAGCAGAAGCCTAGCGGGGGGGCTAGGTACGCAGTATTTT.

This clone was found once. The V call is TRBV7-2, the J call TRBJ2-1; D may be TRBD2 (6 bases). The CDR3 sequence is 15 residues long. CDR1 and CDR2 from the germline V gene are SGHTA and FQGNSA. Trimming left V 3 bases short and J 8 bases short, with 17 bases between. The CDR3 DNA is TGTGCCAGCAGCTTCGGGACTTCGTACAATCATGAGCAGTTCTTC. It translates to CASSFGTSYNHEQFF.

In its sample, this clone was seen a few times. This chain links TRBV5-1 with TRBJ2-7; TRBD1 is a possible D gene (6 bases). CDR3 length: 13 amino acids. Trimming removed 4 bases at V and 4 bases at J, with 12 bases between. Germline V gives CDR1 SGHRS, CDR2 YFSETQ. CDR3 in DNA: TGCGCCAGCAGCGTGGGAGACAGGTACGAGCAGTACTTC. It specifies CASSVGDRYEQYF. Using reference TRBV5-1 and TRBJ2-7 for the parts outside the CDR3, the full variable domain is KAGVTQTPRYLIKTRGQQVTLSCSPISGHRSVSWYQQTPGQGLQFLFEYFSETQRNKGNFPGRFSGRQFSNSRSEMNVSTLELGDSALYLCASSVGDRYEQYFGPGTRLTVT.

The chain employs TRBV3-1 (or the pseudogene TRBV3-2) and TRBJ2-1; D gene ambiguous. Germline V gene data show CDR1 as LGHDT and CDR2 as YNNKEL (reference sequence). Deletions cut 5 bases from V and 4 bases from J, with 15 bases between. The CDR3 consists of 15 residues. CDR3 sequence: CASSEAYVRYNEQFF. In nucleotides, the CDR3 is TGTGCCAGCAGCGAAGCTTACGTACGGTACAATGAGCAGTTCTTC.

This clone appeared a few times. CDR3: CASSMRRESDTQYF. The CDR3 coding sequence is TGTGCCAGTAGTATGAGGCGGGAGTCAGATACGCAGTATTTT. The V and J genes are TRBV19 and TRBJ2-3; TRBD2 matches at 7 bases. The CDR3 sequence is 14 residues long. Germline assignment: CDR1 LNHDA and CDR2 SQIVND (reference sequence). The V segment lost 3 bases and the J segment 4 bases; nucleotides outside the gene matches: 4.

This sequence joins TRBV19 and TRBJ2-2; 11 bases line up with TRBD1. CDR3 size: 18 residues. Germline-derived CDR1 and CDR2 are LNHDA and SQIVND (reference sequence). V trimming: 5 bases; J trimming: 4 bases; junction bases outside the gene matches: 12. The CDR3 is CASSQLPGTGGGTGELFF. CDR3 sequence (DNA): TGTGCCAGTAGTCAACTTCCCGGGACAGGGGGAGGCACCGGGGAGCTGTTTTTT. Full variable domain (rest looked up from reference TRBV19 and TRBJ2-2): DGGITQSPKYLFRKEGQNVTLSCEQNLNHDAMYWYRQDPGQGLRLIYYSQIVNDFQKGDIAEGYSVSREKKESFPLTVTSAQKNPTAFYLCASSQLPGTGGGTGELFFGEGSRLTVL.

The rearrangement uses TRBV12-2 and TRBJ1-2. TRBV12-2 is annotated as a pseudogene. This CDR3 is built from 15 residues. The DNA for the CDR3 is TGTGCAAGTCGCTTAGCACACCGACGGACTAACGGCTACACCTTC. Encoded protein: CASRLAHRRTNGYTF.

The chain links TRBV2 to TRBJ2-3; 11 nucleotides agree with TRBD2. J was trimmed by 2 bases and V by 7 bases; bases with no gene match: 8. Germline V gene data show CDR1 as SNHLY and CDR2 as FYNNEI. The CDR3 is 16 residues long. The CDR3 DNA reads TGTGCCAGCACCTTAAGACTAGCGGGGTACACAGATACGCAGTATTTT. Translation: CASTLRLAGYTDTQYF.

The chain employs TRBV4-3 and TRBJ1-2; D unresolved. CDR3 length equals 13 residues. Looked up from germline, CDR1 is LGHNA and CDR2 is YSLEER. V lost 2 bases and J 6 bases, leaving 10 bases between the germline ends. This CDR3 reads CASSQTGRNGYTF. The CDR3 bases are TGCGCCAGCAGCCAAACCGGTCGAAATGGCTACACCTTC.

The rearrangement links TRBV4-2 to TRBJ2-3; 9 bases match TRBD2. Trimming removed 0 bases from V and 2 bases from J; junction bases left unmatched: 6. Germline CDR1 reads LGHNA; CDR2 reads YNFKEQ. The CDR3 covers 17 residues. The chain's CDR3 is CASSQDSAGGPTDTQYF. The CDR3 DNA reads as TGTGCCAGCAGCCAAGATAGCGCGGGAGGGCCCACAGATACGCAGTATTTT.

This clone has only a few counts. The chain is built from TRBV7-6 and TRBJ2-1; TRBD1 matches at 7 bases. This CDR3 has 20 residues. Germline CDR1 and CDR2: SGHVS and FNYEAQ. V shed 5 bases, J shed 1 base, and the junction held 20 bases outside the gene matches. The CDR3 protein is CASSPTTGNMVGGSYNEQFF. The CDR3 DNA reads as TGTGCCAGCAGCCCGACGACAGGGAATATGGTTGGTGGGTCCTACAATGAGCAGTTCTTC.